The 5 T cell receptor beta chains given below trace back to one sample, sequenced in a study of shared clonotypes between healthy human individuals. The method was immunoSEQ multiplex PCR; TCRdb's version includes in-frame clones alone and lacks a portion of them. This table holds about 710,000 clones, about two thirds found once. The sample comprised memory CD4+ T cells sorted from blood. Subset given: CD45RA-negative fraction. Receptor source: a woman aged 25 to 45 in good health.

The sample holds a few counts of this clone. The sample contains more than one DNA sequence encoding this CDR3. This chain joins TRBV28 and TRBJ1-2, with unresolved D. Germline CDR1 MDHEN, CDR2 SYDVKM. Trimming cost V 5 bases and J 5 bases, with 6 bases left between them. The CDR3 is 11 residues long. The CDR3 bases are TGTGCCAGCAGTCCGTCGTATGGCTACACCTTC. Translated: CASSPSYGYTF.

The rearrangement uses TRBV7-2 and TRBJ2-7; 9 bases are shared with TRBD2. Germline V CDR1 and CDR2: SGHTA, FQGNSA. This CDR3 spans 15 amino acids. V was clipped by 4 bases and J by 0 bases; unmatched bases: 4. CDR3 amino acids: CASSSTSGFSYEQYF. The CDR3 nucleotides read TGTGCCAGCAGCTCGACTAGCGGATTCTCCTACGAGCAGTACTTC.

The rearrangement links TRBV7-6 to TRBJ2-2, with D tentatively TRBD1 (6 bases). Per germline, CDR1 SGHVS and CDR2 FNYEAQ. Trimming left V 5 bases short and J 5 bases short, with 27 bases between. The CDR3 extends over 19 amino acids. CDR3 region: CASSVHPPGQRGRTGELFF. CDR3 nucleotides: TGTGCCAGCAGCGTGCACCCCCCGGGACAAAGGGGTAGGACCGGGGAGCTGTTTTTT.

V usage is TRBV4-1 and J usage is TRBJ2-5; D tentatively reads TRBD1 or TRBD2 (5 bases each). Trimming pared 3 bases from V and 0 bases from J, leaving 11 bases between. Per the germline V gene, CDR1 is MGHRA and CDR2 is YSYEKL. The CDR3 is 15 residues long. The CDR3 nucleotides read TGCGCCAGCAGCCACGCCGGGGCCCACCAAGAGACCCAGTACTTC. Protein product: CASSHAGAHQETQYF.

The rearrangement uses TRBV4-2 and TRBJ2-3; 10 bases are a match to TRBD2. The J segment lost 2 bases and the V segment lost 4 bases, leaving 9 bases of the junction unmatched. CDR1 is LGHNA and CDR2 is YNFKEQ in the germline V gene. The CDR3 extends over 17 amino acids. The chain's CDR3 is CASSPQTGLAVTDTQYF. The CDR3 region has the DNA TGTGCCAGCAGCCCACAAACTGGACTAGCGGTCACAGATACGCAGTATTTT.